This section outlines one TCR beta chain sequence together with its context. Libraries were prepared by immunoSEQ multiplex PCR; TCRdb keeps only in-frame clonotypes and omits some of them. Among over 50,000 clones, roughly 90% were seen once, and the ten largest hold around 1.8%. CDR3 length equals 15 residues. Trimming took 0 bases from V and 0 from J, leaving 11 bases between them. Germline loops: CDR1 SQVTM, CDR2 ANQGSEA. The sample comes from a study of T cells in localized non-small cell lung cancer. The J gene is TRBJ1-1, the V gene TRBV29-1, with a weak D call TRBD1 (5 bases). This sequence was found in a woman aged 35 to 69 with stage I lung adenocarcinoma. Here the sequenced sample was peripheral blood, taken before any cancer treatment. The CDR3 DNA is TGCAGCGTTGAAGATCGGGGCAACATGAACACTGAAGCTTTCTTT. This codes for CSVEDRGNMNTEAFF.